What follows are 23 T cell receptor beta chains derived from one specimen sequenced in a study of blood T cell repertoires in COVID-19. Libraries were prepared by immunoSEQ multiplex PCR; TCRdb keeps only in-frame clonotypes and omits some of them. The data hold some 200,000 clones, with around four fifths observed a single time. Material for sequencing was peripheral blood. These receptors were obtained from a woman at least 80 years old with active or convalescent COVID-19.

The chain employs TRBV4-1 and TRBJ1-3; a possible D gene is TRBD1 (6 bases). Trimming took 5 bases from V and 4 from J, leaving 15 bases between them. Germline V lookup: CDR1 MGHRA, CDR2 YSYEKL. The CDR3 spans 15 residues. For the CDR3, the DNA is TGCGCCAGCAGCACCCGAACAGGGTCCGGAAACACCATATATTTT. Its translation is CASSTRTGSGNTIYF.

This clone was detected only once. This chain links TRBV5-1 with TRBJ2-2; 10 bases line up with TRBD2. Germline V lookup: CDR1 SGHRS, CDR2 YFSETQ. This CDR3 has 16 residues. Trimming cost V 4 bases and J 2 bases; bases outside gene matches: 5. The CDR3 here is CASSLTSGANTGELFF. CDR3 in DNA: TGCGCCAGCAGCCTAACTAGCGGGGCCAACACCGGGGAGCTGTTTTTT. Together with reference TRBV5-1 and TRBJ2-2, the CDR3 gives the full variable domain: KAGVTQTPRYLIKTRGQQVTLSCSPISGHRSVSWYQQTPGQGLQFLFEYFSETQRNKGNFPGRFSGRQFSNSRSEMNVSTLELGDSALYLCASSLTSGANTGELFFGEGSRLTVL.

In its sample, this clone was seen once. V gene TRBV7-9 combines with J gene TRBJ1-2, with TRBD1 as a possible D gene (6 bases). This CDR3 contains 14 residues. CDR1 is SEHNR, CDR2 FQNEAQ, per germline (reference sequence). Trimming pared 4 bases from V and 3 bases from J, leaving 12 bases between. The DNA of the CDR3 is TGTGCCAGCAGCTCGCAGGCAGGGGACTATGGCTACACCTTC. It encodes CASSSQAGDYGYTF.

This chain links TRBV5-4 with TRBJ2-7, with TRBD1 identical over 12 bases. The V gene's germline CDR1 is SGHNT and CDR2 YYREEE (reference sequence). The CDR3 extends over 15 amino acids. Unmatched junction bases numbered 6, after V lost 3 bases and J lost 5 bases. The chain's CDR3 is CASSYTGTGGNEQYF. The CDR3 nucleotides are TGTGCCAGCAGCTACACCGGGACAGGGGGCAACGAGCAGTACTTC.

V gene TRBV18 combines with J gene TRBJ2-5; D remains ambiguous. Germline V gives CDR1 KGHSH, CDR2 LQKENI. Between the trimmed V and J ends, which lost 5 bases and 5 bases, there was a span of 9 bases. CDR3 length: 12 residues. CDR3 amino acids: CASSSSAETQYF. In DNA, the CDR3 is TGTGCCAGCTCATCGTCAGCGGAGACCCAGTACTTC.

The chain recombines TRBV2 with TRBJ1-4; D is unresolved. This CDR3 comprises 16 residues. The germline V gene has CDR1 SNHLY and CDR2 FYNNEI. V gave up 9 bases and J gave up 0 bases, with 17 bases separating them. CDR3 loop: CASGGERSPTNEKLFF. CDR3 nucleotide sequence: TGTGCCAGTGGAGGCGAGCGGTCCCCAACTAATGAAAAACTGTTTTTT.

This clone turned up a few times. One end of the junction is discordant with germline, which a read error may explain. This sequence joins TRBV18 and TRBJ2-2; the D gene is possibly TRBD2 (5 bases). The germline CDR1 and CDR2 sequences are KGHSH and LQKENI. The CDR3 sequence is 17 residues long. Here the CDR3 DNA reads TGTGCCAGCTCCCCACGGGGTTTCGGGACGAACACCGGGGAGCTGTTTTTT. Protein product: CASSPRGFGTNTGELFF.

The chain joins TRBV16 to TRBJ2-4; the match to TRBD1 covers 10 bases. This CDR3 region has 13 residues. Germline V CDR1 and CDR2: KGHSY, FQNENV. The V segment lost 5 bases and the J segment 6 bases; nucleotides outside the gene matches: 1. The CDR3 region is CASSGDRGNIQYF. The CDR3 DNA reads TGTGCCAGCAGCGGGGACAGGGGAAACATTCAGTACTTC. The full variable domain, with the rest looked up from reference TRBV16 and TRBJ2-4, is GEEVAQTPKHLVRGEGQKAKLYCAPIKGHSYVFWYQQVLKNEFKFLISFQNENVFDETGMPKERFSAKCLPNSPCSLEIQATKLEDSAVYFCASSGDRGNIQYFGAGTRLSVL.

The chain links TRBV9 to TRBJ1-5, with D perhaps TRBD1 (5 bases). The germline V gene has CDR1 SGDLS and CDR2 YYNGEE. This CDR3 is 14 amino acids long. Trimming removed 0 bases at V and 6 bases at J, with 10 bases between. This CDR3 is CASSVDVGGQPQHF. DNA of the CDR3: TGTGCCAGCAGCGTAGATGTCGGGGGTCAGCCCCAGCATTTT.

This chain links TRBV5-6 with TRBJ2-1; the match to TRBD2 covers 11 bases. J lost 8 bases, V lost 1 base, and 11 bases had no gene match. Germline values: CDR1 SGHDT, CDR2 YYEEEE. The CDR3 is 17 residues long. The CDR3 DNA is TGTGCCAGCAGCTTGATCCCGACTAGCGGGGCCGAGGATGAGCAGTTCTTC. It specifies CASSLIPTSGAEDEQFF.

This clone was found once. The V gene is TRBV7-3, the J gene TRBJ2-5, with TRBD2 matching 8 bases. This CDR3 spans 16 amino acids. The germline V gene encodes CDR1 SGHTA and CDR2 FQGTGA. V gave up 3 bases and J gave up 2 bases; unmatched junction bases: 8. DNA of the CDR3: TGTGCCAGCAGCTTTTATGCGGGGGGCCCTCAAGAGACCCAGTACTTC. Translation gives CASSFYAGGPQETQYF.

CDR3 nucleotide sequence: TGCGCCAGCAGCCAACAAACAGGGCTTGGCTACACCTTC. Translated, it gives CASSQQTGLGYTF. The chain is built from TRBV4-3 and TRBJ1-2, with D perhaps TRBD1 (6 bases). Trimming left V 2 bases short and J 7 bases short, with 11 bases between. The CDR3 covers 13 residues. Germline-derived CDR1 and CDR2 are LGHNA and YSLEER.

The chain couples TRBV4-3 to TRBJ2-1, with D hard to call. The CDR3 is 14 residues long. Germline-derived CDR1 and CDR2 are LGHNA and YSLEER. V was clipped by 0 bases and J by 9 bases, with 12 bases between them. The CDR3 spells CASSQEARVGEQFF. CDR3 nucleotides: TGCGCCAGCAGCCAAGAGGCACGGGTCGGTGAGCAGTTCTTC.

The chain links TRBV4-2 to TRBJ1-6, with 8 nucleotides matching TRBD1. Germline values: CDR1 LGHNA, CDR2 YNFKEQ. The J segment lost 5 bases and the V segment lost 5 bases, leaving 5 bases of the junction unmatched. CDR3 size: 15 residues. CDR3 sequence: CASSFRTGNNSPLHF. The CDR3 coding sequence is TGTGCCAGCAGCTTCAGGACAGGGAATAATTCACCCCTCCACTTT.

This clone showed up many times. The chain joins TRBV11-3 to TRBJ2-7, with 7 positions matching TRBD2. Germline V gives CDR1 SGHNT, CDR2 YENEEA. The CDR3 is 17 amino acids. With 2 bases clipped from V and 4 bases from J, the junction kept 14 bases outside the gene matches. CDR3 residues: CASSLPDGGVAKYEQYF. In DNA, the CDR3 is TGTGCCAGCAGCTTACCGGATGGGGGGGTCGCCAAATACGAGCAGTACTTC.

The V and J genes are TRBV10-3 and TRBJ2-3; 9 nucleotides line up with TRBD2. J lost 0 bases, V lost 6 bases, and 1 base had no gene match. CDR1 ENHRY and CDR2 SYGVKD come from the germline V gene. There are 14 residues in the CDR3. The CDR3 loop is CAIRLAGSTDTQYF. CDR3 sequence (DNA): TGTGCCATCAGACTAGCGGGTAGCACAGATACGCAGTATTTT.

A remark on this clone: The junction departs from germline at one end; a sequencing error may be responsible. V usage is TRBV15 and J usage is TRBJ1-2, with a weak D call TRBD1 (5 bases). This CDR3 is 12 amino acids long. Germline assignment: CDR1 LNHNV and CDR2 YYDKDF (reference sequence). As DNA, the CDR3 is TGTGCCACCAGCAGGGGGGAGGGGCTGGTCTCCTTC. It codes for CATSRGEGLVSF.

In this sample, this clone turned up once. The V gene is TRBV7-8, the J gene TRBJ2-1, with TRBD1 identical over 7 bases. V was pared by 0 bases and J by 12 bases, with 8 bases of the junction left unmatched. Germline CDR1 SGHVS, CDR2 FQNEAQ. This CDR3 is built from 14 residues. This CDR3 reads CASSLAQKDRPQFF. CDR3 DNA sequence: TGTGCCAGCAGCTTAGCGCAGAAGGACAGGCCGCAGTTCTTC.

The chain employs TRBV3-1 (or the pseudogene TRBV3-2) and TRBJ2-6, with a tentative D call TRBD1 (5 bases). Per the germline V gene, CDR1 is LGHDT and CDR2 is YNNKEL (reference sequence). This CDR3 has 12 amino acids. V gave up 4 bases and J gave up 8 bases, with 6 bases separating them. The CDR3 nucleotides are TGTGCCAGCAGCCCAGGGTCCAACGTCCTGACTTTC. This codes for CASSPGSNVLTF.

For the CDR3, the DNA is TGTGCCACCAGTGGGGCAGGCAACTATGGCTACACCTTC. Translated, it gives CATSGAGNYGYTF. This chain connects TRBV24-1 to TRBJ1-2; D is uncertain. CDR1 and CDR2 (germline): KGHDR, SFDVKD. V was cut by 5 bases and J by 2 bases, with 8 bases left in between. The CDR3 has 13 residues.

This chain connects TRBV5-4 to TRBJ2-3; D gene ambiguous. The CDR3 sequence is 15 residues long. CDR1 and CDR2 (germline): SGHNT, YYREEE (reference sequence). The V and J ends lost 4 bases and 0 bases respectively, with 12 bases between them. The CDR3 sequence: CASSHGVASTDTQYF. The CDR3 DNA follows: TGTGCCAGCAGCCACGGAGTCGCTAGCACAGATACGCAGTATTTT.

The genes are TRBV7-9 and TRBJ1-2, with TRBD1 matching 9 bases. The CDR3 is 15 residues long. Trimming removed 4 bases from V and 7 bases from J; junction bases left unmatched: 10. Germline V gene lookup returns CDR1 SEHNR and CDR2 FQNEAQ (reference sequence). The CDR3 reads CASSSTGGTGLGYTF. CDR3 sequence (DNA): TGTGCCAGCAGCTCTACGGGGGGGACAGGGCTTGGCTACACCTTC.

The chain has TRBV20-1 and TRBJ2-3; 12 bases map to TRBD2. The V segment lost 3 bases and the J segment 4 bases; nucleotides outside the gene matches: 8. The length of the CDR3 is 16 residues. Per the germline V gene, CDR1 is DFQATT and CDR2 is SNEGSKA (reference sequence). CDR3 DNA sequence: TGCAGTGCTAGTCCTCTAGCGGGGGGGTTTCCAGATACGCAGTATTTT. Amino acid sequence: CSASPLAGGFPDTQYF.